This T cell receptor beta chain was sequenced for a study of OX40 agonist ivuxolimab in advanced cancers. This clone was picked up a small number of times. CDR3 length: 16 residues. V was cut by 4 bases and J by 7 bases, with 17 bases left in between. Germline V gene sequence: CDR1 SGHTA, CDR2 FQGTGA. TCRdb's copy holds only in-frame clones and misses some; the assay was immunoSEQ multiplex PCR. Found here are around 76,000 clones, around 86% of them singletons; the top ten hold approximately 3%. Specimen: CD4+ or CD8+ T cells sorted from blood, collected in a trial of the OX40 agonist ivuxolimab. The V call is TRBV7-3, the J call TRBJ1-6; tentative D call: TRBD1 (5 bases). The origin of this receptor is an adult with an advanced solid tumor such as melanoma, head and neck, liver or kidney cancer. Here the CDR3 reads CASSSRGGTGNSPLHF. CDR3 bases: TGTGCCAGCAGCTCAAGGGGAGGGACGGGGAATTCACCCCTCCACTTT.